This T cell receptor (beta chain) was found in a study of a mutant IDH1 vaccine in newly diagnosed glioma. In the study overall: Sex distribution of treated patients was about 60% male and about 40% female; mean age was about 40 years. Radiotherapy, temozolomide, or both had been given previously, and both were given to most. Notes on the study in general: Pseudoprogression apparently lacked any relation to changes in top peripheral T cell clonotypes. Evidence of vaccine-induced immune responses was documented in about 93% of patients.

Trimming removed 6 bases at V and 1 base at J, with 7 bases between. This CDR3 comprises 12 residues. Germline-derived CDR1 and CDR2 are ENHRY and SYGVKD. To note about this clone: Its target is unknown. The same CDR3 is also encoded by other DNA sequences in this sample.

Some clones are missing from TCRdb's copy, which holds only in-frame ones; the method was immunoSEQ multiplex PCR. In the table there are 80,000 to 100,000 clones, 80% of which are singletons. Time point meaning: baseline, week 1 (first vaccination visit). Treatment noted: pre-vaccination baseline after standard-of-care therapy. Sequencing was performed on PBMCs, taken from a glioma patient treated with radiotherapy, temozolomide or both. This sequence was found in a middle-aged man with glioma. The chain carries TRBV10-3 and TRBJ2-7; D is possibly TRBD1 (6 bases). The CDR3 nucleotides read TGTGCCATCAGGACAGGATCCTACGAGCAGTACTTC. This codes for CAIRTGSYEQYF.